This T cell receptor (beta chain) was sequenced during a study of shared T cell receptors in the human thymus. TCRdb's copy holds only in-frame clones and misses some; the assay was immunoSEQ multiplex PCR. The data contain about 500,000 clones, approximately 78% of them singletons. The ends lost 1 base at V and 0 bases at J; junction bases unmatched: 2. The germline gives CDR1 LGHNA, CDR2 YSLEER. The CDR3 is made up of 18 amino acids. These data also formed part of another study, on human thymus T cells. From that report: The donors were infants in Finland with congenital heart defects, otherwise immunologically healthy.

The TCR sequence derives from a boy under three years old with a congenital heart defect. The sequenced sample was thymocytes. J is TRBJ2-6 and V is TRBV4-3, with 11 bases lining up with TRBD2. The CDR3 sequence is CASSQGLAGFSGANVLTF. Here the CDR3 DNA reads TGCGCCAGCAGCCAAGGACTAGCGGGATTCTCTGGGGCCAACGTCCTGACTTTC.